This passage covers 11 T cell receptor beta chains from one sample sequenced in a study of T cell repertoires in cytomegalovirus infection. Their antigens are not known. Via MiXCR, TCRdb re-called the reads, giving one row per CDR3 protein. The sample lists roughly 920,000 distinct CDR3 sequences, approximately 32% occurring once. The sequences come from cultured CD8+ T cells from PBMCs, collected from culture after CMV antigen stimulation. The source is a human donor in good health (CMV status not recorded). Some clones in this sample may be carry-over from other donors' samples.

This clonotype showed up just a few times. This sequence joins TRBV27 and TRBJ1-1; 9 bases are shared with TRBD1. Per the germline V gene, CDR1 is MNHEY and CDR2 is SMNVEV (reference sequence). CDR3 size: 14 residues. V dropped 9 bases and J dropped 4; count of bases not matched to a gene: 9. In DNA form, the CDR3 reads TGTGCCAGTAGAACAGGGGGCGAAGGCACTGAAGCTTTCTTT. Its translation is CASRTGGEGTEAFF.

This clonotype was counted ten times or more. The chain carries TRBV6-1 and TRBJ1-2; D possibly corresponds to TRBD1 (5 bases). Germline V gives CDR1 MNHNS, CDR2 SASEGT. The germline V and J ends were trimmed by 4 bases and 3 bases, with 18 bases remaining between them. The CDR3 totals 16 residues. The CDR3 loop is CASSGILQEVDYGYTF. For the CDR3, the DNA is TGTGCCAGCAGTGGAATTCTACAGGAAGTTGACTATGGCTACACCTTC.

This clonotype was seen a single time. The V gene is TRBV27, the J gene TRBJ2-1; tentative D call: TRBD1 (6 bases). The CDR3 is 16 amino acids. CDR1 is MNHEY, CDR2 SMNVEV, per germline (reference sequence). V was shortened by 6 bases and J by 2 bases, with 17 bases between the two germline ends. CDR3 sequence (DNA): TGTGCCAGCAGGGACAGCCTCGCCCAAGCCTACAATGAGCAGTTCTTC. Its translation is CASRDSLAQAYNEQFF.

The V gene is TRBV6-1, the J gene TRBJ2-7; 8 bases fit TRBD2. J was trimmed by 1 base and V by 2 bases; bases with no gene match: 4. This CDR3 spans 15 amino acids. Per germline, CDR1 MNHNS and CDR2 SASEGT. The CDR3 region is CASSEIAGPSYEQYF. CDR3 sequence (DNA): TGTGCCAGCAGTGAAATAGCGGGACCTTCCTACGAGCAGTACTTC.

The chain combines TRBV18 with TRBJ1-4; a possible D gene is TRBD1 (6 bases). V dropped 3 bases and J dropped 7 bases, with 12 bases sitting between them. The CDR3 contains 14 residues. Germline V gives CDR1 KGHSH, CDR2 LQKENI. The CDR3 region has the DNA TGTGCCAGCTCACCTGGGGCAGGGGTTGAAAAACTGTTTTTT. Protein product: CASSPGAGVEKLFF.

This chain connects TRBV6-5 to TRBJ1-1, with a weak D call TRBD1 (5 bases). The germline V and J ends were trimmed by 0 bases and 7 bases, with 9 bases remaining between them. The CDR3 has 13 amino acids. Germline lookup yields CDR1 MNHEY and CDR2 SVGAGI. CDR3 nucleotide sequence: TGTGCCAGCAGTTACTCTCGGGGGTATGAAGCTTTCTTT. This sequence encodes CASSYSRGYEAFF.

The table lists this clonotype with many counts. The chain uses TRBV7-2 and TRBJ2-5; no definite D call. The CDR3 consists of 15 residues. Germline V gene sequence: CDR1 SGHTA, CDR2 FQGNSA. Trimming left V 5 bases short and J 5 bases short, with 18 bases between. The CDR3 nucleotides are TGTGCCAGCAGCCCAAGTAGGGCGTCCCGGGAGACCCAGTACTTC. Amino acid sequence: CASSPSRASRETQYF. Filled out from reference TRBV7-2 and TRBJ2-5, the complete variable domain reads GAGVSQSPSNKVTEKGKDVELRCDPISGHTALYWYRQSLGQGLEFLIYFQGNSAPDKSGLPSDRFSAERTGGSVSTLTIQRTQQEDSAVYLCASSPSRASRETQYFGPGTRLLVL.

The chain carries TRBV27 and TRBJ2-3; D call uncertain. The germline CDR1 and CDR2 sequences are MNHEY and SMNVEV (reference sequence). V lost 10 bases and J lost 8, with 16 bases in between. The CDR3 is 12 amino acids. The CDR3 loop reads CATTTESRTQYF. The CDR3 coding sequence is TGTGCCACCACCACCGAGTCCCGTACGCAGTATTTT.

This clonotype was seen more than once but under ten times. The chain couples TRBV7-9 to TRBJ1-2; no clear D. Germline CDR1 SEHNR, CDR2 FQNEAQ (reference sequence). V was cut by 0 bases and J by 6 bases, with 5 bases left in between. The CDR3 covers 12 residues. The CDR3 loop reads CASSLAPDGYTF. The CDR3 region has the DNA TGTGCCAGCAGCTTAGCGCCGGATGGCTACACCTTC.

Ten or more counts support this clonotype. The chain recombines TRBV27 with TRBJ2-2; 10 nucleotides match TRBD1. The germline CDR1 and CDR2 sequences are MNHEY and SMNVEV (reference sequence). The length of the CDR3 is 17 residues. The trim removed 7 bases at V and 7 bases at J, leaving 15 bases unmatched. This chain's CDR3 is CASNMRLPGQGCGELFF. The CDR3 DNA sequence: TGTGCCAGCAACATGCGGCTGCCGGGACAGGGGTGCGGGGAGCTGTTTTTT.

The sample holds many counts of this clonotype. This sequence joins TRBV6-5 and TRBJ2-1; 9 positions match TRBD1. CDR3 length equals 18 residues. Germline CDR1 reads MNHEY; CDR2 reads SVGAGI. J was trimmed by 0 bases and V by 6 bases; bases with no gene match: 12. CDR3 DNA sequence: TGTGCCAGCAGCTCGGGCTGGACAGGGGACTACTCCTACAATGAGCAGTTCTTC. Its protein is CASSSGWTGDYSYNEQFF.